The present T cell receptor (beta chain) was sequenced within a study of T cells in Graves' hyperthyroidism and ophthalmopathy. TCR beta CDR3 regions were amplified from RNA transcripts. TCR CDR3 regions were first amplified by RT-PCR with HTBI primers. Each CDR3 protein gets one entry after TCRdb re-called the multiplex PCR reads with MiXCR. Of some 570,000 distinct CDR3 sequences detected, roughly 18% appear once; the ten largest clones hold 17%. Unmatched junction bases numbered 13, after V lost 4 bases and J lost 8 bases. The CDR3 extends over 14 amino acids. CDR1 and CDR2 from the germline V gene are GTSNPN and SVGIG (reference sequence). This clonotype was recorded at least ten times.

The chain has TRBV30 and TRBJ1-2; 7 nucleotides agree with TRBD1. Input material: blood. The source is a woman in her late teens or twenties with Graves' ophthalmopathy. As DNA, the CDR3 is TGTGCCTGGACGCCAGACAGGGTGGAGTTGGGCTACACCTTC. It encodes CAWTPDRVELGYTF. The entire variable domain, with the rest obtained from reference TRBV30 and TRBJ1-2, is as follows: SQTIHQWPATLVQPVGSPLSLECTVEGTSNPNLYWYRQAAGRGLQLLFYSVGIGQISSEVPQNLSASRPQDRQFILSSKKLLLSDSGFYLCAWTPDRVELGYTFGSGTRLTVV.